The present T cell receptor (beta chain) was sequenced within a study of cytomegalovirus exposure and HLA in healthy donors. CDR1 and CDR2 (germline): SGHTA, FQGNSA. With 7 bases removed from V and 1 base from J, the gap between germline ends came to 11 bases. The CDR3 sequence is 14 residues long. The PCR was carried out with 60 Vbeta primers and 13 Jbeta primers. Here immunoSEQ multiplex PCR was the method, and the copy in TCRdb shows in-frame clones only, minus some. The sample consists of roughly 190,000 clones, approximately 80% of them appearing once. Sequencing input: PBMCs. This chain connects TRBV7-2 to TRBJ1-3; D unresolved. This TCR came from a female donor in good health and CMV-seronegative. The CDR3 region has the DNA TGTGCCAGCACCCGAACACAGTCTGGAAACACCATATATTTT. Encoded protein: CASTRTQSGNTIYF.